A selection of T cell receptor beta chains follows, all from one sample in a study of a mutant IDH1 vaccine in newly diagnosed glioma. Using immunoSEQ multiplex PCR, the repertoire was profiled, and TCRdb retains in-frame clones only, with some absent. Of 31,000 or so clones listed, about 80% are singletons. These receptors' antigens are unknown. The sequencing here drew on PBMCs, taken from a glioma patient whose treatment included an IDH1 peptide vaccine. These receptors were collected from a man aged 25-40 years with glioma. The CDR3 runs from the conserved cysteine through the conserved F or W. Only some rows state a clone size, as once, few, many or a class for expanded clones.

clone size: -
V gene: TRBV6-5
J gene: TRBJ2-5
CDR3 protein: CASSPGTGAVETQYF

clone size: -
V gene: TRBV6-1
J gene: TRBJ1-5
CDR3 protein: CASSEDAGLQKSRQPQHF

clone size: -
V gene: TRBV7-2
J gene: TRBJ1-2
CDR3 protein: CASSPRTGDGYGYTF

clone size: -
V gene: TRBV11-1
J gene: TRBJ2-7
CDR3 protein: CASSLEGQGVDEQYF

clone size: -
V gene: TRBV28
J gene: TRBJ1-5
CDR3 protein: CASTSYGGGRQPQHF

clone size: -
V gene: TRBV28
J gene: TRBJ1-1
CDR3 protein: CASSLSEAFF

clone size: -
V gene: TRBV2
J gene: TRBJ1-1
CDR3 protein: CASSEARSAMNTEAFF

clone size: -
V gene: TRBV2
J gene: TRBJ1-1
CDR3 protein: CASSELERTEAFF

clone size: -
V gene: TRBV7-3
J gene: TRBJ2-3
CDR3 protein: CASSGGQLVTDTQYF

clone size: -
V gene: TRBV5-8
J gene: TRBJ2-2
CDR3 protein: CASRPGGNTGELFF

clone size: few
V gene: TRBV11-2
J gene: TRBJ1-5
CDR3 protein: CASSFGQSNQPQHF

clone size: -
V gene: TRBV5-1
J gene: TRBJ1-1
CDR3 protein: CASRDRDFGDTEAFF

clone size: -
V gene: TRBV2
J gene: TRBJ2-7
CDR3 protein: CASSEIRGLHEQYF

clone size: -
V gene: TRBV5-1
J gene: TRBJ1-2
CDR3 protein: CASSLGGQSVYGYTF

clone size: -
V gene: TRBV5-5
J gene: TRBJ1-2
CDR3 protein: CASSFIRGDGYTF

clone size: -
V gene: TRBV6-1
J gene: TRBJ2-5
CDR3 protein: CASSHLATVQETQYF

clone size: -
V gene: TRBV27
J gene: TRBJ1-1
CDR3 protein: CASSRTKNTEAFF

clone size: -
V gene: TRBV7-9
J gene: TRBJ2-1
CDR3 protein: CASSKPMGLAGGHEQFF

clone size: -
V gene: TRBV6-1
J gene: TRBJ1-3
CDR3 protein: CASSDSGNTIYF

clone size: -
V gene: TRBV5-8
J gene: TRBJ2-1
CDR3 protein: CASSLPDRFYNEQFF

clone size: -
V gene: TRBV7-2
J gene: TRBJ2-5
CDR3 protein: CASSFEQGTRGETQYF

clone size: -
V gene: TRBV5-4
J gene: TRBJ2-7
CDR3 protein: CASSPERFGRGQYF

clone size: -
V gene: TRBV6-1
J gene: TRBJ2-5
CDR3 protein: CASSGMETQYF

clone size: -
V gene: TRBV6-5
J gene: TRBJ1-5
CDR3 protein: CASSNGQGGSQPQHF

clone size: -
V gene: TRBV4-3
J gene: TRBJ2-2
CDR3 protein: CASSRNSGGANTGELFF

clone size: once
V gene: TRBV28
J gene: TRBJ2-2
CDR3 protein: CASSFDQENTGELFF

clone size: -
V gene: TRBV10-2
J gene: TRBJ2-3
CDR3 protein: CATSSSGRVYDTQYF

clone size: -
V gene: TRBV2
J gene: TRBJ1-3
CDR3 protein: CASRDSSGNTIYF

clone size: -
V gene: TRBV27
J gene: TRBJ1-5
CDR3 protein: CASSPREGTISQPQHF

clone size: -
V gene: TRBV5-4
J gene: TRBJ1-2
CDR3 protein: CASSLIQGLGYGYTF

clone size: -
V gene: TRBV4-3
J gene: TRBJ2-7
CDR3 protein: CASSPGTGRSYEQYF

clone size: -
V gene: TRBV7-9
J gene: TRBJ1-4
CDR3 protein: CASSSPGEGEKLFF

clone size: once
V gene: TRBV5-1
J gene: TRBJ2-1
CDR3 protein: CASSLAPVGQGYNEQFF

clone size: -
V gene: TRBV6-5
J gene: TRBJ1-1
CDR3 protein: CASSYTGRDPVAFF

clone size: -
V gene: TRBV5-1
J gene: TRBJ2-1
CDR3 protein: CASSLVLAEQFF

clone size: once
V gene: TRBV6-1
J gene: TRBJ1-2
CDR3 protein: CASSPGGDRYGYTF

clone size: -
V gene: TRBV14
J gene: TRBJ2-2
CDR3 protein: CASSPPTGTVNTGELFF

clone size: few
V gene: TRBV6-1
J gene: TRBJ2-7
CDR3 protein: CASRPTSVSYEQYF

clone size: once
V gene: TRBV4-1
J gene: TRBJ2-2
CDR3 protein: CASSQVSGGHHGELFF

clone size: once
V gene: TRBV10-3
J gene: TRBJ2-3
CDR3 protein: CAIRRGAGDDTQYF

clone size: -
V gene: TRBV2
J gene: TRBJ2-2
CDR3 protein: CASSSNRGTGELFF

clone size: -
V gene: TRBV6-6
J gene: TRBJ1-4
CDR3 protein: CASSPDRWRLFF